This TCR beta chain emerged from a study of vaccination and CD4 T cells after COVID-19. For this clonotype: Its target is not known.

The CDR3 is 15 amino acids. V was cut by 2 bases and J by 1 base, with 11 bases left in between. CDR1 is MNHEY, CDR2 SMNVEV, per germline (reference sequence). Treatment indicated: approximately nine-day PBMC culture with coronavirus spike peptide pools or control peptides (ViraFEST assay). The assay that was used to sequence DNA from cultured CD4+ T cells was the Oncomine TCR Beta short-read assay. TCRdb reprocessed the PCR reads with MiXCR, giving one entry per CDR3 protein. The data hold about 18,000 distinct CDR3 sequences, with roughly 52% observed a single time. The chain links TRBV27 to TRBJ1-1, with D uncertain. The material sequenced was CD4+ T cells from blood, cultured in vitro. The sequence derives from a human donor who had recovered from COVID-19. The CDR3 nucleotides are TGTGCCAGCAGTTTAGCTATTGAGGGGAACACTGAAGCTTTCTTT. It is translated as CASSLAIEGNTEAFF.